These 26 T cell receptor beta chains were sequenced from one sample in a study of human T cells and chemical hapten exposure. TCRdb used MiXCR to reprocess the RACE reads, holding one entry per CDR3 protein. The sample holds tens of thousands of distinct CDR3 sequences, approximately 12% seen once. Time point meaning: patch test 1, 2 weeks after DPC sensitization. This sample's treatment: therapeutic diphenylcyclopropenone sensitization with weekly scalp DPC. The sequences come from whole blood, collected in connection with sensitization to the hapten diphenylcyclopropenone (DPC). These receptors came from a woman in her sixties or seventies with alopecia areata. Some clones in this sample may be carry-over from other donors' samples.

This clonotype was counted at least ten times. The chain employs TRBV3-1 and TRBJ1-1, with D unresolved. From germline, CDR1 is LGHDT and CDR2 YNNKEL (reference sequence). The CDR3 length is 14 residues. Trimming left V 0 bases short and J 5 bases short, with 10 bases between. CDR3: CASSQDRWATEAFF. CDR3 sequence (DNA): TGTGCCAGCAGCCAAGACAGGTGGGCAACTGAAGCTTTCTTT.

The V call is TRBV7-2, the J call TRBJ2-2; the D gene is possibly TRBD1 (6 bases). The CDR3 has 16 residues. Per the germline V gene, CDR1 is SGHTA and CDR2 is FQGNSA. The V end was cut by 1 base, the J end by 0 bases, with 9 bases between. The CDR3 spells CASSLVAGANTGELFF. The CDR3 coding sequence is TGTGCCAGCAGCTTAGTTGCAGGGGCGAACACCGGGGAGCTGTTTTTT.

This clonotype was detected only a few times. This chain joins TRBV6-6 and TRBJ2-3; 10 bases match TRBD2. Germline V gene lookup returns CDR1 MNHNY and CDR2 SVGAGI (reference sequence). J was trimmed by 8 bases and V by 0 bases; bases with no gene match: 5. The CDR3 is 15 amino acids. The CDR3 bases are TGTGCCAGCAGTTACTCTAGCGGGGGGACCGGTACGCAGTATTTT. Translation gives CASSYSSGGTGTQYF.

CDR3 region: CSVGYRATEAFF. The CDR3 DNA reads as TGCAGCGTTGGGTACAGGGCCACTGAAGCTTTCTTT. The rearrangement links TRBV29-1 to TRBJ1-1; D perhaps matches TRBD1 (6 bases). Trimming cost V 4 bases and J 4 bases, with 10 bases left between them. From germline, CDR1 is SQVTM and CDR2 ANQGSEA. The CDR3 loop spans 12 amino acids.

This clonotype came up many times. The genes are TRBV7-6 and TRBJ2-6; TRBD1 is a possible D gene (6 bases). CDR3 length: 18 amino acids. CDR1 SGHVS and CDR2 FNYEAQ come from the germline V gene. V dropped 5 bases and J dropped 0 bases, with 17 bases sitting between them. This chain's CDR3 is CASSLLRGTNSGANVLTF. The CDR3 DNA reads TGTGCCAGCAGCCTACTAAGGGGGACGAACTCTGGGGCCAACGTCCTGACTTTC.

This clonotype was found a few times. The gene calls are TRBV4-1 and TRBJ1-2, with 9 bases matching TRBD1. Germline trimming cut 1 base from V and 4 bases from J; bases unmatched to any gene: 10. CDR1 MGHRA and CDR2 YSYEKL come from the germline V gene. This CDR3 is built from 17 residues. The CDR3 loop is CASSQGLRTGEIYGYTF. The CDR3 coding sequence is TGCGCCAGCAGCCAAGGGCTTAGGACAGGGGAAATCTATGGCTACACCTTC.

The chain has TRBV2 and TRBJ2-3, with TRBD2 identical over 9 bases. V lost 4 bases and J lost 4; bases outside the gene matches: 9. The CDR3 extends over 16 amino acids. Per germline, CDR1 SNHLY and CDR2 FYNNEI. The chain's CDR3 is CASSVRGGAFADTQYF. The CDR3 DNA reads TGTGCCAGCAGTGTGCGGGGGGGCGCGTTCGCAGATACGCAGTATTTT.

This clonotype came up many times. The rearrangement joins TRBV5-1 to TRBJ2-7, with D uncertain. The CDR3 length is 12 residues. Germline-derived CDR1 and CDR2 are SGHRS and YFSETQ. The ends were cut back, 4 bases at V and 2 bases at J, with 7 bases in the middle. The CDR3 spells CASSAGAYEQYF. In DNA, the CDR3 is TGCGCCAGCAGCGCCGGAGCCTACGAGCAGTACTTC.

At least ten counts were recorded for this clonotype. V gene TRBV7-6 combines with J gene TRBJ1-4, with 7 nucleotides matching TRBD1. The CDR3 is 15 amino acids. From germline, CDR1 is SGHVS and CDR2 FNYEAQ. Losses at the gene ends were 5 bases for V and 3 bases for J; bases not matched to a gene: 6. For the CDR3, the DNA is TGTGCCAGCAGCGGCCGGACAGGAGCTAATGAAAAACTGTTTTTT. It translates to CASSGRTGANEKLFF.

The sample holds many counts of this clonotype. The chain is built from TRBV20-1 and TRBJ1-2, with D perhaps matching TRBD1 (6 bases). CDR1 is DFQATT, CDR2 SNEGSKA, per germline (reference sequence). With 0 bases removed from V and 4 bases from J, the gap between germline ends came to 15 bases. The CDR3 is 15 amino acids. DNA of the CDR3: TGCAGTGCTAGAGATCGGCGGGGGGCAGGCTATGGCTACACCTTC. Its protein product is CSARDRRGAGYGYTF.

This clonotype came up many times. The rearrangement links TRBV29-1 to TRBJ2-5, with D possibly TRBD1 on 6 matching bases. CDR1 is SQVTM, CDR2 ANQGSEA, per germline. CDR3 length: 14 residues. The germline V and J ends were trimmed by 8 bases and 1 base, with 17 bases remaining between them. CDR3 coding DNA: TGCAGCCTTGGTTGGACAGAACTCCAAGAGACCCAGTACTTC. Its translation: CSLGWTELQETQYF.

This clonotype was detected many times. J is TRBJ1-1 and V is TRBV29-1, with D maybe TRBD1 (5 bases). V lost 4 bases to trimming and J lost 5 bases, with 14 bases between them. The CDR3 extends over 13 amino acids. Germline V gene data show CDR1 as SQVTM and CDR2 as ANQGSEA. The CDR3 DNA reads as TGCAGCGTTGCTAAGGGGCGGAGGACTGAAGCTTTCTTT. It codes for CSVAKGRRTEAFF.

This clonotype was counted only a few times. The rearrangement uses TRBV5-8 and TRBJ1-5; D is uncertain. Looked up from germline, CDR1 is SGHTS and CDR2 is YDEGEE. Trimming cost V 1 base and J 0 bases, with 8 bases left between them. This CDR3 contains 15 residues. CDR3 sequence reads: CASSLSGLSNQPQHF. The DNA for the CDR3 is TGTGCCAGCAGCTTGTCGGGCCTTAGCAATCAGCCCCAGCATTTT.

This clonotype occurred many times. The gene calls are TRBV6-1 and TRBJ1-4, with D perhaps matching TRBD1 (5 bases). The CDR3 contains 15 residues. The ends were cut back, 4 bases at V and 0 bases at J, with 9 bases in the middle. Germline loops: CDR1 MNHNS, CDR2 SASEGT. The CDR3 sequence: CASSGGAATNEKLFF. CDR3 coding DNA: TGTGCCAGCAGTGGTGGGGCGGCAACTAATGAAAAACTGTTTTTT.

This clonotype has ten or more counts. This rearrangement joins TRBV25-1 to TRBJ1-2; 7 positions agree with TRBD1. The junction had 9 bases not matched to a gene; V was cut back by 5 bases and J by 6 bases. CDR1 and CDR2 (germline): MGHDK, SYGVNS. This CDR3 has 14 amino acids. The CDR3 reads CASSPNFDRDGYTF. DNA for the CDR3: TGTGCCAGCAGTCCAAACTTTGACAGGGATGGCTACACCTTC.

This chain connects TRBV5-1 to TRBJ1-3; D possibly corresponds to TRBD1 (6 bases). The CDR3 consists of 15 residues. Germline loops: CDR1 SGHRS, CDR2 YFSETQ. V shed 5 bases and J shed 0 bases, with 12 bases lying between them. CDR3 loop: CASRRLDSSGNTIYF. The DNA of the CDR3 is TGCGCCAGCAGGAGGCTGGACAGCTCTGGAAACACCATATATTTT.

In its sample, this clonotype was seen many times. V is TRBV7-8 and J is TRBJ2-3; TRBD2 matches 7 bases. The germline V gene has CDR1 SGHVS and CDR2 FQNEAQ. V trimming: 5 bases; J trimming: 0 bases; junction bases outside the gene matches: 8. The CDR3 contains 16 residues. CDR3 sequence (DNA): TGTGCCAGCAGCCCTGGACTAGACGGGAGCACAGATACGCAGTATTTT. It codes for CASSPGLDGSTDTQYF.

This clonotype appeared a few times. The chain joins TRBV6-5 to TRBJ2-3; 9 bases map to TRBD2. Germline assignment: CDR1 MNHEY and CDR2 SVGAGI. The CDR3 spans 14 residues. V shed 9 bases and J 1 base; nucleotides not matched to a gene: 5. The CDR3 sequence is CASRLAGRTDTQYF. The DNA of the CDR3 is TGTGCCAGTCGCCTAGCGGGGCGCACAGATACGCAGTATTTT.

A few counts support this clonotype. V and J are TRBV6-1 and TRBJ1-2; D unresolved. Trimming removed 7 bases at V and 9 bases at J, with 21 bases between. The germline gives CDR1 MNHNS, CDR2 SASEGT. The CDR3 has 14 amino acids. Written as DNA, the CDR3 is TGTGCCAGCAAAGAGAGGAACAGATCTGAACGCTACACCTTC. Encoded protein: CASKERNRSERYTF.

Only a few counts were recorded for this clonotype. The chain recombines TRBV21-1 with TRBJ2-2; the table assigns TRBD1, which was not confirmed against the DNA. TRBV21-1 counts as a pseudogene. CDR3 length: 17 residues. CDR3 sequence: CASSIDAGGRGTGELFF. In DNA, the CDR3 is TGTGCCAGCAGCATCGATGCGGGGGGCAGAGGCACCGGGGAGCTGTTTTTT.

This clonotype was recorded a few times. The CDR3 DNA sequence: TGTGCCAGCAGCTCCGCTAACAATGAGCAGTTCTTC. Protein sequence: CASSSANNEQFF. V gene TRBV13 combines with J gene TRBJ2-1; no clear D gene. V lost 4 bases and J lost 5, with 6 bases in between. CDR1 and CDR2 from the germline V gene are PRHDT and FYEKMQ (reference sequence). The CDR3 covers 12 residues.

In its sample, this clonotype was seen many times. V gene TRBV6-5 combines with J gene TRBJ1-4, with unresolved D. Germline values: CDR1 MNHEY, CDR2 SVGAGI. The CDR3 extends over 15 amino acids. V lost 6 bases, J lost 1 base, and 12 bases lay in between. The CDR3 sequence: CASRGHGVTNEKLFF. The DNA of the CDR3 is TGTGCCAGCAGAGGCCATGGGGTAACTAATGAAAAACTGTTTTTT.

This clonotype was seen only a few times. The DNA of the CDR3 is TGTGCCAGCAGTCCAGGGGGGCCCTATGGCTACACCTTC. Translation: CASSPGGPYGYTF. The rearrangement links TRBV7-9 to TRBJ1-2; TRBD1 matches 7 bases. CDR1 SEHNR and CDR2 FQNEAQ come from the germline V gene (reference sequence). After removal of 6 bases from V and 4 bases from J, the junction contained 5 bases not matched to a gene. This CDR3 comprises 13 residues.

V is TRBV5-1 and J is TRBJ2-3, with D possibly called TRBD1 or TRBD2 (5 bases each). V was clipped by 4 bases and J by 6 bases, with 15 bases between them. Germline V CDR1 and CDR2: SGHRS, YFSETQ. The CDR3 spans 14 residues. The CDR3 loop reads CASSDRDPRDTQYF. CDR3 DNA: TGCGCCAGCAGCGACCGGGACCCTCGGGATACGCAGTATTTT.

For this clonotype: One junction end disagrees with the germline gene, perhaps due to a read error. The genes are TRBV20-1 and TRBJ1-2; 9 nucleotides line up with TRBD1. Germline V CDR1 and CDR2: DFQATT, SNEGSKA (reference sequence). The CDR3 runs to 15 residues. Written as DNA, the CDR3 is TGCAGTGCCAGAGTCCCGGGACAGGGCGGTCATGGCTACACCTTC. Encoded protein: CSARVPGQGGHGYTF.

The chain employs TRBV15 and TRBJ1-2; no firm D call. Trimming removed 0 bases from V and 3 bases from J, with 8 bases in between. The CDR3 is made up of 14 amino acids. Germline CDR1 and CDR2: LNHNV and YYDKDF (reference sequence). CDR3 bases: TGTGCCACCAGCAGAGATGAGTGGGACTATGGCTACACCTTC. The encoded protein is CATSRDEWDYGYTF. The full variable domain, completed using reference TRBV15 and TRBJ1-2, is DAMVIQNPRYQVTQFGKPVTLSCSQTLNHNVMYWYQQKSSQAPKLLFHYYDKDFNNEADTPDNFQSRRPNTSFCFLDIRSPGLGDTAMYLCATSRDEWDYGYTFGSGTRLTVV.